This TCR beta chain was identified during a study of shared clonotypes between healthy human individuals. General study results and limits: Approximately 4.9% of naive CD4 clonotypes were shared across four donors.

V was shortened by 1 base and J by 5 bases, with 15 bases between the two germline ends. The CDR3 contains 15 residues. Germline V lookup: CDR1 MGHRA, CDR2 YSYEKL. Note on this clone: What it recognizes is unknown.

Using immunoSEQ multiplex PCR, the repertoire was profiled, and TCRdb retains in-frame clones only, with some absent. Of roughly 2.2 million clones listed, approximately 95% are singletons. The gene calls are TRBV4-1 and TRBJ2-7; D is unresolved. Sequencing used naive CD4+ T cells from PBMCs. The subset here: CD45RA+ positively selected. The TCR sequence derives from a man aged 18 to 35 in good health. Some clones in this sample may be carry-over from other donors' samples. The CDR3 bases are TGCGCCAGCAGCCAAGCTTCTGTAACGATGGACGAGCAGTACTTC. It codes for CASSQASVTMDEQYF.